This T cell receptor beta chain was retrieved from a study of T cell responses to AZD1222 COVID-19 vaccine. Across the study: Investigators merged groups given second doses at roughly 4 or roughly 12 weeks.

The CDR3 contains 22 residues. From germline, CDR1 is SGDLS and CDR2 YYNGEE. The ends were cut back, 0 bases at V and 0 bases at J, with 28 bases in the middle. General study findings and limits: Baseline seropositivity occurred in only six AZD1222 recipients. In all cases, repertoires were sampled only after the peak T cell response. Clonal diversity may have been underestimated, and the donors were mostly white British, with more females than males.

Regarding this clone: Its target is unknown.

Profiling relied on immunoSEQ multiplex PCR, and the TCRdb table lists in-frame clones only, not all of them. The sample contains 140,000 to 150,000 clones, 92% of which appear only once. The sample was peripheral blood, taken on day 0 of AZD1222 vaccination. The J gene is TRBJ2-1, the V gene TRBV9; possible D gene TRBD2, 6 bases. The clonotype comes from an adult in good health. CDR3 residues: CASSVVRPRGTLAASSYNEQFF. CDR3 nucleotides: TGTGCCAGCAGCGTAGTGAGACCACGGGGGACCTTAGCGGCGAGCTCCTACAATGAGCAGTTCTTC.